This T cell receptor (beta chain) was identified in a study of cytomegalovirus exposure and HLA in healthy donors. Here immunoSEQ multiplex PCR was the method, and the copy in TCRdb shows in-frame clones only, minus some. The table includes about 360,000 clones, about nine tenths detected once. The clonotype was recovered from a woman under 30 in good health and CMV-seronegative. The material sequenced was PBMCs.

The CDR3 DNA sequence: TGTGCCAGCAGCGTACAGGGCTCGCACCAGCCCCAGCATTTT. Translated: CASSVQGSHQPQHF. The gene calls are TRBV6-1 and TRBJ1-5; D is possibly TRBD1 (6 bases). V was cut by 6 bases and J by 7 bases, with 16 bases left in between. The length of the CDR3 is 14 residues. Germline CDR1 is MNHNS and CDR2 is SASEGT.